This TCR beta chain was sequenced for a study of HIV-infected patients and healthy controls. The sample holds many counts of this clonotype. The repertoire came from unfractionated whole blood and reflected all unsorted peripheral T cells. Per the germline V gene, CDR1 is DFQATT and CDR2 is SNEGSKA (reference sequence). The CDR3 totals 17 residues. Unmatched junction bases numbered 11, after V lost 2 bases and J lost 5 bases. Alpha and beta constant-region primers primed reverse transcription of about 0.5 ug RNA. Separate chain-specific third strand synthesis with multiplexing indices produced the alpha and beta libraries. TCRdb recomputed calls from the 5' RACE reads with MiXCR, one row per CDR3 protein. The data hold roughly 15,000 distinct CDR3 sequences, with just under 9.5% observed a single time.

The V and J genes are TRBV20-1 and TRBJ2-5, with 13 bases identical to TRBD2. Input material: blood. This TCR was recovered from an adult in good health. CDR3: CSARIWTSGSPQETQYF. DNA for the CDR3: TGCAGTGCTAGAATTTGGACTAGCGGGAGTCCCCAGGAGACCCAGTACTTC.